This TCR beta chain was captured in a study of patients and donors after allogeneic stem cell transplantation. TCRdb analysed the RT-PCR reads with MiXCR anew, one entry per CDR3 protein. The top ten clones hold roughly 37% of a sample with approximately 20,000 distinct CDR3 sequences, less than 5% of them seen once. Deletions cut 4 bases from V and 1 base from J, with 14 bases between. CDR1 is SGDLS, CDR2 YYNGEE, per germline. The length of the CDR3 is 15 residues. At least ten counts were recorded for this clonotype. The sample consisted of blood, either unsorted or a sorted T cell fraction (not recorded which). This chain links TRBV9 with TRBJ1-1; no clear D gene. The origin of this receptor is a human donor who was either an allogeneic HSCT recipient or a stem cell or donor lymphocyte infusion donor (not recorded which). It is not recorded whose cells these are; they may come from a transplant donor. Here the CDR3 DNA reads TGTGCCAGCAGCCCTAGAGGGCGCCCGAACACTGAAGCTTTCTTT. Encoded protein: CASSPRGRPNTEAFF.